What follows describes a single T cell receptor (beta chain). The antigen is not known. TCRdb reanalysed the RACE reads using MiXCR and keeps one entry per CDR3 protein. The sample has about 97,000 distinct CDR3 sequences; 25% to 35% are singletons. The time point: patch test 3, about 24 weeks after DPC sensitization. Described treatment: therapeutic diphenylcyclopropenone sensitization with weekly scalp DPC. The sample originates from a study of human T cells and chemical hapten exposure. Findings and caveats of the study: The immune response of these alopecia patients might not match healthy individuals'. TCRs exceeding 1 in 1000 frequency stayed unchanged with DPC sensitization.

The CDR3 is made up of 18 amino acids. The clonotype was recovered from a man aged 35-49 years with alopecia areata. Some clones in this sample may be carry-over from other donors' samples. This chain joins TRBV21-1 and TRBJ1-5. TRBV21-1 is annotated as a pseudogene. This material consisted of whole blood, taken in connection with sensitization to the hapten diphenylcyclopropenone (DPC). CDR3 DNA: TGTGCCAGCAGATCGGTGGGGGAGGGTTTTTATAGCAATCAGCCCCAGCATTTT. It codes for CASRSVGEGFYSNQPQHF.